This paragraph reports one T cell receptor (beta chain). The data were obtained in a study of blood T cell repertoires in COVID-19. About the research overall: Collection of acute and convalescent COVID-19 samples took place in the United States, Italy and Spain. PBMCs, B-cell-depleted T cells, or T cells provided the cDNA or gDNA that made up the material.

CDR1 is MGHDK, CDR2 SYGVNS, per germline. The junction had 5 bases not matched to a gene; V was cut back by 5 bases and J by 4 bases. The CDR3 has 14 residues. Assay used: immunoSEQ multiplex PCR; TCRdb lists only in-frame clones, some missing. Found here are about 58,000 clones, 88% of them singletons; the top ten hold 20% to 25%. The receptor comes from a woman between 50 and 59 years old with active or convalescent COVID-19. The chain couples TRBV25-1 to TRBJ2-5, with 9 nucleotides matching TRBD1. The sample taken for sequencing was peripheral blood. This CDR3 reads CASSKTGGLETQYF. In nucleotides, the CDR3 is TGTGCCAGCAGTAAAACAGGGGGCCTAGAGACCCAGTACTTC.